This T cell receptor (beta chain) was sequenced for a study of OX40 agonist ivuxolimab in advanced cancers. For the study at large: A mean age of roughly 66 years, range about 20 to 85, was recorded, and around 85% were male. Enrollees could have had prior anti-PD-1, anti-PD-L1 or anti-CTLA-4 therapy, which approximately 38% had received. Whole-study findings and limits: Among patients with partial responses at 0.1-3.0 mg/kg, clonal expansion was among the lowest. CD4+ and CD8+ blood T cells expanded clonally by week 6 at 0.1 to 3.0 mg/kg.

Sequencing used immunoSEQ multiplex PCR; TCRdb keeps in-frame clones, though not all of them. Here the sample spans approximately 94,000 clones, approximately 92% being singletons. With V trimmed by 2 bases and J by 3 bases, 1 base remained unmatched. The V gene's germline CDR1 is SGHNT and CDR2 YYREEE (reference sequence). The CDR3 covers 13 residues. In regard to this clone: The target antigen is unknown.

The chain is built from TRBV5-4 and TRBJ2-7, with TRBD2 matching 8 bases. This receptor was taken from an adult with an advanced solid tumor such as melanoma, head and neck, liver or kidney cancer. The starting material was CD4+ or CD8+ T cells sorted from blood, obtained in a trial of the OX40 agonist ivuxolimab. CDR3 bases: TGTGCCAGCAGCTTCGGGAGGGACTACGAGCAGTACTTC. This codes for CASSFGRDYEQYF.